This entry lists 7 T cell receptor beta chains sequenced from one sample in a study of technical replicates of blood from several donors. Libraries were prepared by immunoSEQ multiplex PCR; TCRdb keeps only in-frame clonotypes and omits some of them. The repertoire consists of over 60,000 clones, with 93% occurring once and the leading ten covering roughly 0.25%. The source material was T cells isolated from PBMCs. Receptor source: a human donor in good health.

V and J are TRBV29-1 and TRBJ2-7; tentative D call: TRBD1 (6 bases). The CDR3 runs 13 residues. Trimming removed 0 bases at V and 4 bases at J, with 10 bases between. CDR1 SQVTM and CDR2 ANQGSEA come from the germline V gene. The CDR3 region is CSVEDLRGYEQYF. The CDR3 bases are TGCAGCGTTGAAGATTTGAGGGGGTACGAGCAGTACTTC.

The chain employs TRBV5-4 and TRBJ1-1, with D unresolved. V was cut by 0 bases and J by 5 bases, with 8 bases left in between. The V gene's germline CDR1 is SGHNT and CDR2 YYREEE (reference sequence). This CDR3 region has 13 residues. Written as DNA, the CDR3 is TGTGCCAGCAGCTTGGCACGGGAAACTGAAGCTTTCTTT. Its translation is CASSLARETEAFF.

The chain employs TRBV11-2 and TRBJ1-1; tentative D call: TRBD1 (6 bases). Germline loops: CDR1 SGHAT, CDR2 FQNNGV. This CDR3 has 15 amino acids. V lost 1 base and J 5 bases, leaving 14 bases between the germline ends. Here the CDR3 DNA reads TGTGCCAGCAGCTTAGCCCCCGGGGGGCGGACTGAAGCTTTCTTT. This sequence encodes CASSLAPGGRTEAFF.

The genes are TRBV7-9 and TRBJ2-7; 9 bases line up with TRBD2. Germline CDR1 and CDR2: SEHNR and FQNEAQ (reference sequence). V dropped 5 bases and J dropped 3; count of bases not matched to a gene: 5. This CDR3 comprises 14 residues. The CDR3 coding sequence is TGTGCCAGCAGCCTCGGGACTAGCTACTACGAGCAGTACTTC. Residues: CASSLGTSYYEQYF. The variable domain in full, completed from reference TRBV7-9 and TRBJ2-7, reads DTGVSQNPRHKITKRGQNVTFRCDPISEHNRLYWYRQTLGQGPEFLTYFQNEAQLEKSRLLSDRFSAERPKGSFSTLEIQRTEQGDSAMYLCASSLGTSYYEQYFGPGTRLTVT.

The CDR3 is CASSFDRVTDTQYF. CDR3 nucleotides: TGTGCCAGCAGCTTTGACAGAGTCACAGATACGCAGTATTTT. The gene calls are TRBV13 and TRBJ2-3; perhaps TRBD1 as D (5 bases). Deletions cut 3 bases from V and 2 bases from J, with 9 bases between. The CDR3 consists of 14 residues. The germline gives CDR1 PRHDT, CDR2 FYEKMQ (reference sequence).

This sequence joins TRBV11-2 and TRBJ2-3; 13 positions match TRBD2. V lost 1 base and J lost 6; bases outside the gene matches: 10. Germline values: CDR1 SGHAT, CDR2 FQNNGV. The CDR3 covers 18 residues. The CDR3 region has the DNA TGTGCCAGCAGCTTAGTGGGGACTAGCGGGATCGCCTGGGATACGCAGTATTTT. It encodes CASSLVGTSGIAWDTQYF.

The chain carries TRBV6-5 and TRBJ1-2; D is undetermined. The ends were cut back, 4 bases at V and 5 bases at J, with 14 bases in the middle. The CDR3 runs to 14 residues. Per the germline V gene, CDR1 is MNHEY and CDR2 is SVGAGI. The CDR3 spells CASSSPPGEYGYTF. The CDR3 DNA follows: TGTGCCAGCAGTTCCCCGCCAGGTGAATATGGCTACACCTTC.